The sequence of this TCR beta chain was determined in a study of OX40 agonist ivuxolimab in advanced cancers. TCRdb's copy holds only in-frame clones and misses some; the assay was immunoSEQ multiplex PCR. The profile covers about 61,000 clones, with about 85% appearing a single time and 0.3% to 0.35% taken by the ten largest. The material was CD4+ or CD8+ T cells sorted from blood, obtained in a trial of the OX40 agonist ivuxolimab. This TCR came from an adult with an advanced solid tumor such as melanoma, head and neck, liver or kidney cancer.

This CDR3 reads CASSPHGGVDNEKLFF. CDR3 sequence (DNA): TGTGCCAGCAGTCCCCATGGGGGCGTAGATAATGAAAAACTGTTTTTT. This sequence joins TRBV4-2 and TRBJ1-4, with a tentative D call TRBD1 (6 bases). Looked up from germline, CDR1 is LGHNA and CDR2 is YNFKEQ. V lost 6 bases and J 4 bases, leaving 18 bases between the germline ends. The CDR3 contains 16 residues.